The 14 T cell receptor beta chains reported below all come from one sample, sequenced in a study of graft-versus-host responses after intestinal transplantation. The method was immunoSEQ multiplex PCR; TCRdb's version includes in-frame clones alone and lacks a portion of them. The sample includes over 75,000 clones, roughly 82% seen only once; the top ten take 1.4%. The sample was PBMCs, taken 255 days after intestinal transplant. Source of these receptors: a human patient who received an intestinal transplant, so some T cells may come from the graft donor.

The chain carries TRBV6-4 and TRBJ2-2, with D uncertain. CDR1 MRHNA and CDR2 SNTAGT come from the germline V gene. CDR3 length equals 15 residues. The V end lost 5 bases, the J end lost 0 bases, and 10 bases lay between the germline ends. CDR3 loop: CASSREGPNTGELFF. The CDR3 DNA reads as TGTGCCAGCAGTCGAGAAGGACCGAACACCGGGGAGCTGTTTTTT.

This clone appeared a single time. This chain connects TRBV28 to TRBJ2-5; D is perhaps TRBD1 (7 bases). The CDR3 loop spans 20 amino acids. Germline CDR1 and CDR2: MDHEN and SYDVKM. Deletions cut 3 bases from V and 1 base from J, with 27 bases between. In DNA, the CDR3 is TGTGCCAGCAGTTTGTATCTCATGACAGGGAGGTCCCCAATCCAAGAGACCCAGTACTTC. Residues: CASSLYLMTGRSPIQETQYF.

The rearrangement links TRBV7-9 to TRBJ2-7; 8 nucleotides line up with TRBD2. The CDR3 runs to 13 residues. CDR1 and CDR2 from the germline V gene are SEHNR and FQNEAQ (reference sequence). The J segment lost 4 bases and the V segment lost 2 bases, leaving 1 base of the junction unmatched. As DNA, the CDR3 is TGTGCCAGCAGCTTACGCGGGGGGTACGAGCAGTACGTC. Translated, it gives CASSLRGGYEQYV.

The chain combines TRBV28 with TRBJ1-5; D not resolved. The CDR3 sequence is 14 residues long. Germline V gives CDR1 MDHEN, CDR2 SYDVKM. V was clipped by 2 bases and J by 1 base, with 6 bases between them. CDR3 amino acids: CASSLSRSNQPQHF. Here the CDR3 DNA reads TGTGCCAGCAGTTTAAGCAGAAGCAATCAGCCCCAGCATTTT.

The chain has TRBV5-5 and TRBJ2-5; TRBD1 aligns across 9 bases. The J segment lost 7 bases and the V segment lost 0 bases, leaving 4 bases of the junction unmatched. The CDR3 consists of 14 residues. Germline V lookup: CDR1 SGHKS, CDR2 YYEKEE (reference sequence). CDR3 nucleotide sequence: TGTGCCAGCAGCTTGGACAGGGGGCGGGTGACCCAGTACTTC. The encoded protein is CASSLDRGRVTQYF.

This clone was observed at least ten times. The CDR3 reads CASSPDRGPGYTF. CDR3 bases: TGTGCCAGCAGCCCCGACAGGGGGCCTGGCTACACCTTC. The rearrangement uses TRBV7-9 and TRBJ1-2, with 10 bases identical to TRBD1. CDR1 and CDR2 from the germline V gene are SEHNR and FQNEAQ (reference sequence). This CDR3 has 13 residues. J lost 7 bases, V lost 5 bases, and 4 bases had no gene match.

The chain couples TRBV28 to TRBJ2-1, with 10 bases matching TRBD2. CDR1 and CDR2 from the germline V gene are MDHEN and SYDVKM. CDR3 length: 18 amino acids. V trimming: 0 bases; J trimming: 2 bases; junction bases outside the gene matches: 7. CDR3 DNA sequence: TGTGCCAGCAGTTTATGGGCTAGCGGGGGCCGTACCTACAATGAGCAGTTCTTC. This codes for CASSLWASGGRTYNEQFF.

The CDR3, as DNA: TGCGCCAGCAGCTTTACGGGTTCCTACGAGCAGTACTTC. Amino acids: CASSFTGSYEQYF. V usage is TRBV5-1 and J usage is TRBJ2-7; D gene ambiguous. The V end was cut by 2 bases, the J end by 1 base, with 7 bases between. Germline assignment: CDR1 SGHRS and CDR2 YFSETQ. The CDR3 runs 13 residues.

The chain is built from TRBV6-1 and TRBJ2-7; 9 nucleotides align to TRBD1. J was trimmed by 6 bases and V by 3 bases; bases with no gene match: 9. Germline CDR1 is MNHNS and CDR2 is SASEGT. This CDR3 has 15 residues. CDR3 nucleotide sequence: TGTGCCAGCAGTGAGTACAGGGGGCAGAACCGCGAGCAGTACGTC. Translation gives CASSEYRGQNREQYV.

V usage is TRBV15 and J usage is TRBJ1-4; D perhaps matches TRBD1 (5 bases). The CDR3 is 16 residues long. V dropped 6 bases and J dropped 5 bases, with 19 bases sitting between them. Germline V CDR1 and CDR2: LNHNV, YYDKDF (reference sequence). CDR3 sequence reads: CATRPVSGRLNEKLFF. The CDR3 nucleotides read TGTGCCACCAGGCCAGTTTCGGGACGGCTGAATGAAAAACTGTTTTTT.

The V call is TRBV5-6, the J call TRBJ2-1; D ambiguous. The germline CDR1 and CDR2 sequences are SGHDT and YYEEEE. This CDR3 spans 15 amino acids. V dropped 2 bases and J dropped 0 bases, with 9 bases sitting between them. This CDR3 is CASSLKPPSYNEQFF. CDR3 in DNA: TGTGCCAGCAGCTTAAAACCTCCCTCCTACAATGAGCAGTTCTTC.

This clone was found once. The V call is TRBV4-2, the J call TRBJ1-1; tentative D call: TRBD1 (6 bases). This CDR3 region has 15 residues. Trimming cost V 4 bases and J 2 bases, with 14 bases left between them. The germline V gene encodes CDR1 LGHNA and CDR2 YNFKEQ. The CDR3 protein is CASSPPQGKNTEAFF. The CDR3 region has the DNA TGTGCCAGCAGCCCCCCACAGGGAAAAAACACTGAAGCTTTCTTT.

V is TRBV5-4 and J is TRBJ2-3; D is perhaps TRBD1 or TRBD2 (6 bases each). Trimming stripped 0 bases from V and 6 bases from J, with 14 bases between. CDR1 SGHNT and CDR2 YYREEE come from the germline V gene (reference sequence). The CDR3 is 15 amino acids. CDR3 in DNA: TGTGCCAGCAGCTTGGAGGGGGGCAATGGGGATACGCAGTATTTT. It yields the protein CASSLEGGNGDTQYF.

V usage is TRBV2 and J usage is TRBJ1-6; D gene uncertain. With 2 bases removed from V and 7 bases from J, the gap between germline ends came to 6 bases. The CDR3 contains 13 residues. Per germline, CDR1 SNHLY and CDR2 FYNNEI. CDR3 in amino acids: CASSEIWNSPLHF. CDR3 coding DNA: TGTGCCAGCAGTGAAATTTGGAATTCACCCCTCCACTTT.